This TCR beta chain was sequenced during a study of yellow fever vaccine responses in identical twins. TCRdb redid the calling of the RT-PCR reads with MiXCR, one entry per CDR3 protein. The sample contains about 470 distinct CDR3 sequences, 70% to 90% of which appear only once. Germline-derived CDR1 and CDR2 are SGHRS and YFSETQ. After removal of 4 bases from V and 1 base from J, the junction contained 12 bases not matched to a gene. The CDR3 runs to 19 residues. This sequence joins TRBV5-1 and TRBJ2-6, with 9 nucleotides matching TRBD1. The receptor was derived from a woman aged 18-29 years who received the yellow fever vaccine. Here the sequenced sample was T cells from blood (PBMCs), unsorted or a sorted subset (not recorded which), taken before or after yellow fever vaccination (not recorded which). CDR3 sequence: CASSRKTGTGRSGANVLTF. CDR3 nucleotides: TGCGCCAGCAGCCGCAAAACCGGGACAGGGCGATCTGGGGCCAACGTCCTGACTTTC. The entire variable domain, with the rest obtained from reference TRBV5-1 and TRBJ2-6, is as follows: KAGVTQTPRYLIKTRGQQVTLSCSPISGHRSVSWYQQTPGQGLQFLFEYFSETQRNKGNFPGRFSGRQFSNSRSEMNVSTLELGDSALYLCASSRKTGTGRSGANVLTFGAGSRLTVL.